This is a list of T cell receptor beta chains from one sample in a study of blood T cells in healthy people across ages. TCRdb redid the calling of the 5' RACE reads with MiXCR, one entry per CDR3 protein. The sample includes about 1,400,000 distinct CDR3 sequences, around 55% of them seen just once. The sequencing sample was made of blood. These receptors came from a man aged 18 to 29 in good health. Each CDR3 is given with its conserved first and last residue. The D gene is left open where the match is weak. Clone sizes are given selectively: once, few, many, or a class where the clone is expanded.

v_gene	d_gene	abundance	j_gene	CDR3aa	CDR3nt
TRBV5-1	TRBD2	.	TRBJ2-5	CASSLAGTSAYQETQYF	TGCGCCAGCAGCTTGGCCGGGACTAGCGCGTACCAAGAGACCCAGTACTTC
TRBV7-9	.	.	TRBJ1-4	CASSLKGGPNEKLFF	TGTGCCAGCAGCTTAAAGGGAGGCCCGAATGAAAAACTGTTTTTT
TRBV20-1	.	.	TRBJ1-5	CSAIRNSNQPQHF	TGCAGTGCTATCAGAAATAGCAATCAGCCCCAGCATTTT
TRBV7-2	.	.	TRBJ2-7	CASSLGGQGSFAYEQYF	TGTGCCAGCAGCTTAGGTGGGCAGGGTAGTTTTGCCTACGAGCAGTACTTC
TRBV28	TRBD2	.	TRBJ2-7	CASSILSGSRQNEQYF	TGTGCCAGCAGTATACTTAGCGGGAGTCGTCAGAACGAGCAGTACTTC
TRBV6-6	TRBD1	few	TRBJ1-2	CASTGGVISYGYTF	TGTGCCAGCACAGGGGGAGTTATCTCCTATGGCTACACCTTC
TRBV29-1	.	.	TRBJ1-2	CSVERGEGYGYTF	TGCAGCGTTGAAAGGGGTGAGGGCTATGGCTACACCTTC
TRBV7-8	TRBD2	once	TRBJ2-1	CASSLIVAGKTYNEQFF	TGTGCCAGCAGCTTAATTGTAGCGGGGAAGACCTACAATGAGCAGTTCTTC
TRBV27	.	.	TRBJ2-3	CASGYITDTQYF	TGTGCCAGCGGATACATCACAGATACGCAGTATTTT
TRBV2	.	.	TRBJ2-7	CASSDREYYSEQYF	TGTGCCAGCAGTGATCGGGAGTACTACTCCGAGCAGTACTTC
TRBV27	.	.	TRBJ2-7	CASSLTGGGSYEQYF	TGTGCCAGCAGTTTGACCGGGGGCGGCTCCTACGAGCAGTACTTC
TRBV27	.	few	TRBJ2-1	CASSLSQGKQFF	TGTGCCAGCAGTTTATCACAGGGCAAGCAGTTCTTC
TRBV29-1	TRBD2	.	TRBJ2-7	CSVVGLAGHYEQYF	TGCAGCGTTGTAGGGCTAGCGGGGCACTACGAGCAGTACTTC
TRBV7-9	.	.	TRBJ1-1	CASRAGRGNTEAFF	TGTGCCAGCAGAGCGGGGCGCGGGAACACTGAAGCTTTCTTT
TRBV4-1	TRBD1	.	TRBJ2-7	CAGSHRTRDRGYEQYF	TGCGCCGGCAGCCACCGTACACGGGACAGGGGATACGAGCAGTACTTC
TRBV27	TRBD2	.	TRBJ2-3	CASSPYARTSGATDTQYF	TGTGCCAGCAGTCCCTATGCCCGGACTAGCGGGGCCACAGATACGCAGTATTTT
TRBV6-5	.	.	TRBJ2-3	CASRYQGGSGGTDTQYF	TGTGCCAGCCGCTACCAGGGGGGTAGCGGTGGCACAGATACGCAGTATTTT
TRBV20-1	.	.	TRBJ2-1	CSARVPRDYNEQFF	TGCAGTGCTAGGGTACCCCGGGACTACAATGAGCAGTTCTTC
TRBV6-5	.	.	TRBJ2-3	CASSPRVYTDTQYF	TGTGCCAGCAGTCCTCGGGTCTACACAGATACGCAGTATTTT
TRBV3-1	.	once	TRBJ1-4	CASSQETEVNEKLFF	TGTGCCAGCAGCCAAGAGACAGAGGTTAATGAAAAACTGTTTTTT
TRBV10-3	.	.	TRBJ2-1	CAIRGQGEGFYNEQFF	TGTGCCATCAGGGGTCAAGGAGAGGGTTTCTACAATGAGCAGTTCTTC
TRBV20-1	.	few	TRBJ2-7	CSARDTQEVYEQYF	TGCAGTGCTAGAGATACACAGGAGGTCTACGAGCAGTACTTC
TRBV12-3/TRBV12-4	TRBD2	.	TRBJ2-7	CASSFQAGGQYEQYF	TGTGCCAGCAGTTTCCAAGCGGGGGGGCAGTACGAGCAGTACTTC
TRBV29-1	.	.	TRBJ1-2	CSVEGVGIYGYTF	TGCAGCGTTGAGGGGGTGGGCATCTATGGCTACACCTTC
TRBV25-1	.	once	TRBJ1-1	CASIGTEAYF	TGTGCCAGCATTGGGACTGAAGCTTACTTT
TRBV4-1	TRBD1	few	TRBJ2-3	CASSPTDRRDTQYF	TGCGCCAGCAGCCCCACGGACAGGAGAGATACGCAGTATTTT
TRBV20-1	.	.	TRBJ2-1	CSASQRTDFYNEQFF	TGCAGTGCAAGCCAGAGGACAGACTTCTACAATGAGCAGTTCTTC
TRBV4-2	TRBD2	once	TRBJ2-1	CASSQKRGSYNEQFF	TGTGCCAGCAGCCAAAAGCGGGGGTCCTACAATGAGCAGTTCTTC
TRBV20-1	TRBD2	.	TRBJ2-7	CSARSPSGGVYEQYF	TGCAGTGCTAGATCCCCTAGCGGGGGAGTTTACGAGCAGTACTTC
TRBV11-1	TRBD1	.	TRBJ1-6	CASSQRQGGSPLHF	TGTGCCAGCAGCCAAAGACAGGGCGGATCACCCCTCCACTTT
TRBV6-2/TRBV6-3	.	.	TRBJ2-7	CASSRLGDYEQYF	TGTGCCAGCAGTAGACTAGGGGACTACGAGCAGTACTTC
TRBV21-1	.	.	TRBJ2-5	CASSRDSEQETQYF	TGTGCCAGCAGCCGCGACAGCGAACAAGAGACCCAGTACTTC
TRBV6-5	.	.	TRBJ2-6	CASSYWGGGSGANVLTF	TGTGCCAGCAGTTACTGGGGAGGCGGCTCTGGGGCCAACGTCCTGACTTTC
TRBV6-2/TRBV6-3	.	.	TRBJ2-7	CASTTDRAEAGNSYEQYF	TGTGCCAGCACCACCGACAGGGCAGAGGCGGGGAATTCCTACGAGCAGTACTTC
TRBV20-1	.	.	TRBJ2-5	CSARPWQVQYQETQYF	TGCAGTGCTAGGCCGTGGCAGGTGCAGTACCAAGAGACCCAGTACTTC
TRBV12-3/TRBV12-4	TRBD1	.	TRBJ2-1	CASTKTGYEQFF	TGTGCCAGCACCAAGACAGGGTATGAGCAGTTCTTC
TRBV20-1	.	few	TRBJ2-1	CSAREPLASYNEQFF	TGCAGTGCTAGGGAGCCCCTGGCCTCCTACAATGAGCAGTTCTTC
TRBV20-1	.	few	TRBJ2-1	CSARGDPYNEQFF	TGCAGTGCTAGGGGGGACCCTTACAATGAGCAGTTCTTC
TRBV7-9	.	.	TRBJ1-1	CASSLTLAEAFF	TGTGCCAGCAGCTTGACTCTAGCTGAAGCTTTCTTT
TRBV20-1	.	.	TRBJ2-7	CSARGGQNYEQYF	TGCAGTGCTAGAGGTGGACAGAACTACGAGCAGTACTTC
TRBV10-3	.	many	TRBJ2-7	CAISESSARVYEQYF	TGTGCCATCAGTGAGTCGAGTGCGAGAGTTTACGAGCAGTACTTC
TRBV4-1	.	.	TRBJ2-5	CASSQLDSTTQETQYF	TGCGCCAGCAGCCAATTGGACAGCACTACACAAGAGACCCAGTACTTC
TRBV10-3	.	.	TRBJ1-4	CATQKGDNEKLFF	TGTGCCACCCAGAAGGGGGATAATGAAAAACTGTTTTTT
TRBV20-1	.	.	TRBJ2-3	CSARGSGDVDTQYF	TGCAGTGCTAGAGGCAGCGGAGATGTGGATACGCAGTATTTT
TRBV27	TRBD2	.	TRBJ2-3	CASSFLAGGTNTQYF	TGTGCCAGCAGTTTCCTAGCGGGGGGTACTAATACGCAGTATTTT